These 22 T cell receptor beta chains share one sample of origin, sequenced in a study of control samples from healthy donors and cancer patients. Method: immunoSEQ multiplex PCR; TCRdb's copy keeps in-frame clones and lacks some. The profile shows over 85,000 clones, just over 90% of them singletons. Sequences were obtained from blood. Receptors originate from a woman in her late teens or twenties in good health.

The V gene is TRBV10-3, the J gene TRBJ2-1; 11 nucleotides agree with TRBD2. V shed 3 bases and J 3 bases; nucleotides not matched to a gene: 4. Germline CDR1 is ENHRY and CDR2 is SYGVKD. This CDR3 has 16 amino acids. The CDR3 is CAISDTGTSGYNEQFF. The CDR3 bases are TGTGCCATCAGTGACACCGGGACTAGCGGCTACAATGAGCAGTTCTTC.

This chain links TRBV14 with TRBJ1-1; D perhaps matches TRBD1 (5 bases). CDR3 length: 13 amino acids. The ends were cut back, 5 bases at V and 10 bases at J, with 17 bases in the middle. The V gene's germline CDR1 is SGHDN and CDR2 FVKESK. CDR3 protein: CASSNTGTTAAFF. The CDR3 DNA sequence: TGTGCCAGCAGCAACACCGGGACCACGGCAGCTTTCTTT.

The chain recombines TRBV7-2 with TRBJ1-6, with unresolved D. Trimming stripped 1 base from V and 14 bases from J, with 9 bases between. CDR1 is SGHTA, CDR2 FQGNSA, per germline. This CDR3 spans 12 amino acids. CDR3 region: CASSLGLRSLHF. Written as DNA, the CDR3 is TGTGCCAGCAGCTTAGGTCTGAGATCCCTCCACTTT.

The chain combines TRBV9 with TRBJ1-2; tentative D call: TRBD1 (6 bases). The CDR3 totals 15 residues. The V gene lost 0 bases and the J gene lost 4 bases, with 13 bases spanning the gap. Germline values: CDR1 SGDLS, CDR2 YYNGEE. CDR3 in amino acids: CASSVAVEGGYGYTF. As DNA, the CDR3 is TGTGCCAGCAGCGTAGCTGTGGAAGGGGGCTATGGCTACACCTTC.

J is TRBJ2-1 and V is TRBV4-1; 10 nucleotides agree with TRBD2. Per the germline V gene, CDR1 is MGHRA and CDR2 is YSYEKL. The J segment lost 9 bases and the V segment lost 4 bases, leaving 21 bases of the junction unmatched. The CDR3 runs to 19 residues. The CDR3 sequence is CASSREGSGRAFRRGEQFF. CDR3 nucleotides: TGCGCCAGCAGCCGGGAGGGGAGCGGGAGGGCCTTTAGACGCGGTGAGCAGTTCTTC.

CDR3 coding DNA: TGTGCCAGCAGCTTAGCGGCGACGGAATACGTTCCGTTCTTC. Translated: CASSLAATEYVPFF. The chain is built from TRBV7-8 and TRBJ2-1, with D unclear. V gave up 0 bases and J gave up 15 bases, with 18 bases separating them. Germline V gene sequence: CDR1 SGHVS, CDR2 FQNEAQ. The CDR3 sequence is 14 residues long.

V and J are TRBV7-8 and TRBJ1-4; D might be TRBD1 (6 bases). Germline V gene sequence: CDR1 SGHVS, CDR2 FQNEAQ. Trimming removed 5 bases from V and 3 bases from J, with 19 bases in between. This CDR3 has 17 amino acids. The CDR3 region has the DNA TGTGCCAGCAGCCCTGGACAGCTCCGCTCCTCTAATGAAAAACTGTTTTTT. It encodes CASSPGQLRSSNEKLFF.

This sequence joins TRBV5-6 and TRBJ2-1, with 10 nucleotides matching TRBD2. V shed 0 bases, J shed 4 bases, and the junction held 4 bases outside the gene matches. Germline V gene lookup returns CDR1 SGHDT and CDR2 YYEEEE. The CDR3 spans 16 residues. This CDR3 is CASSLDPSGGYNEQFF. The CDR3 DNA follows: TGTGCCAGCAGCTTGGATCCTAGCGGGGGTTACAATGAGCAGTTCTTC.

CDR3 coding DNA: TGCGCCAGCTCTATGGGGCACTTCAATGAGCAGTTCTTC. This sequence encodes CASSMGHFNEQFF. The chain employs TRBV10-2 and TRBJ2-1, with D maybe TRBD1 (5 bases). CDR1 is WSHSY and CDR2 is SAAADI in the germline V gene. The germline V and J ends were trimmed by 8 bases and 6 bases, with 14 bases remaining between them. The CDR3 covers 13 residues.

The chain recombines TRBV9 with TRBJ2-2; D call uncertain. The CDR3 is 12 amino acids. The germline V and J ends were trimmed by 2 bases and 1 base, with 0 bases remaining between them. Germline CDR1 and CDR2: SGDLS and YYNGEE. Here the CDR3 DNA reads TGTGCCAGCAGCGTGAACACCGGGGAGCTGTTTTTT. Amino acids: CASSVNTGELFF.

The V call is TRBV27, the J call TRBJ2-1; D might be TRBD1 (6 bases). The V end lost 6 bases, the J end lost 1 base, and 25 bases lay between the germline ends. This CDR3 is built from 19 residues. Looked up from germline, CDR1 is MNHEY and CDR2 is SMNVEV (reference sequence). CDR3 in amino acids: CASRDPGISSGTSYNEQFF. The CDR3 DNA follows: TGTGCCAGCAGGGACCCCGGGATAAGCTCGGGGACATCCTACAATGAGCAGTTCTTC.

The gene calls are TRBV7-8 and TRBJ1-4; D is perhaps TRBD1 (5 bases). Germline assignment: CDR1 SGHVS and CDR2 FQNEAQ. This CDR3 comprises 17 residues. The V and J ends lost 5 bases and 0 bases respectively, with 16 bases between them. CDR3 amino acids: CASSKWGKGATNEKLFF. In nucleotides, the CDR3 is TGTGCCAGCAGCAAATGGGGGAAGGGAGCAACTAATGAAAAACTGTTTTTT.

The genes are TRBV28 and TRBJ1-1; possible D gene TRBD1, 6 bases. CDR1 MDHEN and CDR2 SYDVKM come from the germline V gene. The CDR3 contains 15 residues. The V and J ends lost 3 bases and 1 base respectively, with 12 bases between them. The CDR3 nucleotides read TGTGCCAGCAGTTTTCGGGGGCTGCGGAACACTGAAGCTTTCTTT. This gives the protein CASSFRGLRNTEAFF.

The chain's CDR3 is CASSWDRGLANTGELFF. The CDR3 region has the DNA TGCGCCAGCAGTTGGGACAGGGGACTCGCGAACACCGGGGAGCTGTTTTTT. The chain links TRBV10-1 to TRBJ2-2, with TRBD1 matching 10 bases. V trimming: 5 bases; J trimming: 0 bases; junction bases outside the gene matches: 6. The CDR3 runs 17 residues. Germline V gene sequence: CDR1 WNHNN, CDR2 SYGVQD (reference sequence).

V gene TRBV19 combines with J gene TRBJ1-5; D call uncertain. This CDR3 has 13 residues. Germline assignment: CDR1 LNHDA and CDR2 SQIVND (reference sequence). V was trimmed by 5 bases and J by 2 bases, leaving 7 bases between them. CDR3 nucleotides: TGTGCCAGTAGTTTTAACGGCAATCAGCCCCAGCATTTT. It codes for CASSFNGNQPQHF.

This sequence joins TRBV14 and TRBJ2-7; a possible D gene is TRBD2 (5 bases). There are 13 residues in the CDR3. Trimming stripped 1 base from V and 3 bases from J, with 7 bases between. Germline lookup yields CDR1 SGHDN and CDR2 FVKESK. The CDR3 loop is CASSQGGYYEQYF. CDR3 sequence (DNA): TGTGCCAGCAGCCAAGGAGGGTACTACGAGCAGTACTTC. Full variable domain (outside the CDR3, taken from reference TRBV14 and TRBJ2-7): EAGVTQFPSHSVIEKGQTVTLRCDPISGHDNLYWYRRVMGKEIKFLLHFVKESKQDESGMPNNRFLAERTGGTYSTLKVQPAELEDSGVYFCASSQGGYYEQYFGPGTRLTVT.

The rearrangement joins TRBV12-5 to TRBJ2-7; 10 bases map to TRBD1. There are 14 residues in the CDR3. Germline assignment: CDR1 LGHNT and CDR2 FRNRAP. Losses at the gene ends were 5 bases for V and 6 bases for J; bases not matched to a gene: 7. Written as DNA, the CDR3 is TGTGCTAGTGGTCCTAGACAGGGGGCTGGCGAGCAGTACTTC. This codes for CASGPRQGAGEQYF. Looking up the rest from reference TRBV12-5 and TRBJ2-7 gives the full variable domain: DARVTQTPRHKVTEMGQEVTMRCQPILGHNTVFWYRQTMMQGLELLAYFRNRAPLDDSGMPKDRFSAEMPDATLATLKIQPSEPRDSAVYFCASGPRQGAGEQYFGPGTRLTVT.

This chain links TRBV29-1 with TRBJ2-7; D uncertain. The CDR3 is made up of 12 amino acids. The germline CDR1 and CDR2 sequences are SQVTM and ANQGSEA. Trimming removed 4 bases from V and 2 bases from J, with 9 bases in between. CDR3 protein: CSVVLLPYEQYF. In DNA, the CDR3 is TGCAGCGTTGTTCTACTTCCCTACGAGCAGTACTTC.

The chain joins TRBV28 to TRBJ1-2, with D maybe TRBD1 (6 bases). Germline V lookup: CDR1 MDHEN, CDR2 SYDVKM. The CDR3 is 11 amino acids. CDR3 amino acids: CAAGDNYGYTF. CDR3 in DNA: TGTGCAGCAGGGGATAACTATGGCTACACCTTC.

The gene calls are TRBV7-6 and TRBJ1-3; tentative D call: TRBD1 (5 bases). Germline V lookup: CDR1 SGHVS, CDR2 FNYEAQ. The CDR3 length is 15 residues. Trimming removed 4 bases at V and 1 base at J, with 11 bases between. The CDR3 reads CASSSGTLSGNTIYF. CDR3 sequence (DNA): TGTGCCAGCAGCTCCGGGACTCTGTCTGGAAACACCATATATTTT. Supplemented by reference TRBV7-6 and TRBJ1-3, the full variable domain reads GAGVSQSPRYKVTKRGQDVALRCDPISGHVSLYWYRQALGQGPEFLTYFNYEAQQDKSGLPNDRFSAERPEGSISTLTIQRTEQRDSAMYRCASSSGTLSGNTIYFGEGSWLTVV.

This clone occurred a few times. This chain uses TRBV14 with TRBJ1-6; TRBD1 is a possible D gene (6 bases). The CDR3 has 20 amino acids. Germline V lookup: CDR1 SGHDN, CDR2 FVKESK. V lost 5 bases and J lost 0, with 23 bases in between. The CDR3 nucleotides are TGTGCCAGCAGCTATACCTCTCCAGGGGCCCGGAGCTCCTATAATTCACCCCTCCACTTT. Translating gives CASSYTSPGARSSYNSPLHF.

The genes are TRBV6-5 and TRBJ1-6; no firm D call. Trimming took 4 bases from V and 10 from J, leaving 8 bases between them. Germline lookup yields CDR1 MNHEY and CDR2 SVGAGI. The CDR3 is 12 residues long. The CDR3 bases are TGTGCCAGCAGTTCCCTATCCTCACCCCTCCACTTT. It codes for CASSSLSSPLHF.